This TCR beta chain was found in a study of blood T cells in healthy people across ages. The study's findings and limits: Diversity estimates from one million T cells were considered underestimates. Strong correlation linked observed beta diversity and percent naive T cells.

From germline, CDR1 is LGHDT and CDR2 YNNKEL (reference sequence). The germline V and J ends were trimmed by 1 base and 0 bases, with 13 bases remaining between them. This CDR3 spans 18 amino acids. Primers used in a second PCR of about 6 to 11 cycles were a sample-barcoded 5' primer and a J-beta primer mix. TCRdb reanalysed the 5' RACE reads using MiXCR and keeps one entry per CDR3 protein. Among about 1.6 million distinct CDR3 sequences, 30% to 35% were seen once, and the ten largest hold around 10%. A few counts support this clonotype. Its antigen is currently unknown. The clonotype originates from a woman aged 25 to 39 in good health. Source material: blood. The V call is TRBV3-1, the J call TRBJ1-6; D might be TRBD1 (5 bases). The CDR3 spells CASSQAGGGSSYNSPLHF. The CDR3 DNA is TGTGCCAGCAGCCAAGCCGGGGGGGGAAGCTCCTATAATTCACCCCTCCACTTT.